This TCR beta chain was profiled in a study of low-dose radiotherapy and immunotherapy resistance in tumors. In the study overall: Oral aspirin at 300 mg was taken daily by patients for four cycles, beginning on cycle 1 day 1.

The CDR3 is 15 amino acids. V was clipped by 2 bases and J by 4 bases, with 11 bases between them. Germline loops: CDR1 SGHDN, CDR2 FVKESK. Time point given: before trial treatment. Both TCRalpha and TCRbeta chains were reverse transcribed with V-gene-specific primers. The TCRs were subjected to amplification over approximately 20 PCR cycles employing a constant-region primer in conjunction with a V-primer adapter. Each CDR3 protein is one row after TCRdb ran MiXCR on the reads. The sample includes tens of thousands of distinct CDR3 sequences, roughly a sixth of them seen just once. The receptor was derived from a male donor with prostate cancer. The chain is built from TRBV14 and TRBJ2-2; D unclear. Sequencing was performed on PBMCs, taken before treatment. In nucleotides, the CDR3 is TGTGCCAGCAGCCAAAAACGCGCGAGCACCGGGGAGCTGTTTTTT. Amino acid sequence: CASSQKRASTGELFF. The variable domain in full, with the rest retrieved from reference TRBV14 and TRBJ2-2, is EAGVTQFPSHSVIEKGQTVTLRCDPISGHDNLYWYRRVMGKEIKFLLHFVKESKQDESGMPNNRFLAERTGGTYSTLKVQPAELEDSGVYFCASSQKRASTGELFFGEGSRLTVL.